This T cell receptor beta chain was profiled in a study of blood T cell repertoires in COVID-19. Overall study context: The analysed material was cDNA or gDNA that came from T cells, B-cell-depleted T cells, or PBMCs.

Individuals aged roughly 18 to 100 years were recruited from about two dozen US areas. Participants reported their clinical history, and cohort assignment relied on those reports. Donors of Cohort 3 who recovered were those that had two negative PCRs, clearance, or symptom resolution. The table came from immunoSEQ multiplex PCR; TCRdb's copy has only in-frame clones and leaves some out. The table lists fewer than 400,000 clones, approximately 88% of them singletons, with about 4.7% in the top ten. V was shortened by 0 bases and J by 0 bases, with 12 bases between the two germline ends. The CDR3 runs to 16 residues. Germline V gene lookup returns CDR1 SGDLS and CDR2 YYNGEE.

J is TRBJ1-1 and V is TRBV9, with D hard to call. Sequencing was done on a sample of PBMCs or T cells enriched from blood (not recorded which). This clonotype was obtained from a man aged 25-40 years who had recovered from COVID-19. In nucleotides, the CDR3 is TGTGCCAGCAGCGTAGATGGGAGGGTGATGAACACTGAAGCTTTCTTT. Residues: CASSVDGRVMNTEAFF.